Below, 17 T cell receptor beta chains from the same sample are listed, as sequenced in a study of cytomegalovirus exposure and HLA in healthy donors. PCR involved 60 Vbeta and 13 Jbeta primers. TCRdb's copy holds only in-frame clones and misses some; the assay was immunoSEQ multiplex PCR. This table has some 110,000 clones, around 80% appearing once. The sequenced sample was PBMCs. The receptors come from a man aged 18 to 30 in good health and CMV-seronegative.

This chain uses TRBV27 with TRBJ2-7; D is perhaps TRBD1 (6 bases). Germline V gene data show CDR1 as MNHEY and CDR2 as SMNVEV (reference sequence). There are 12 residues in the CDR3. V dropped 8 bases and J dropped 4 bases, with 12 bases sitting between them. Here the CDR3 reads CASGLTGYEQYF. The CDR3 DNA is TGTGCCAGCGGCCTAACAGGGTACGAGCAGTACTTC.

The CDR3 here is CATSRGRSSYEQYF. The CDR3 nucleotides read TGTGCCACCAGCAGAGGGAGAAGCTCCTACGAGCAGTACTTC. The V call is TRBV15, the J call TRBJ2-7, with D unresolved. V lost 1 base to trimming and J lost 0 bases, with 7 bases between them. The CDR3 sequence is 14 residues long. The germline V gene encodes CDR1 LNHNV and CDR2 YYDKDF (reference sequence).

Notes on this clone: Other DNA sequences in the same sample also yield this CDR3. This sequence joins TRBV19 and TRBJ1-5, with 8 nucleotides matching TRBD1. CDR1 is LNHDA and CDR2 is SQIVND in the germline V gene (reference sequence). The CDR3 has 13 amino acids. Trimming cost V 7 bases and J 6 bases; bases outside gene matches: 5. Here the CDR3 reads CASTPTGVQPQHF. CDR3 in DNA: TGTGCCAGTACCCCGACAGGGGTTCAGCCCCAGCATTTT.

This chain's CDR3 is CACNRGSYEQYF. The CDR3 DNA sequence: TGTGCCTGCAACCGGGGATCCTACGAGCAGTACTTC. V and J are TRBV30 and TRBJ2-7, with D perhaps matching TRBD2 (5 bases). The CDR3 covers 12 residues. CDR1 is GTSNPN, CDR2 SVGIG, per germline (reference sequence). Trimming took off 6 bases at V and 1 base at J, with 10 bases between the two ends. The full variable domain, with the rest looked up from reference TRBV30 and TRBJ2-7, is SQTIHQWPATLVQPVGSPLSLECTVEGTSNPNLYWYRQAAGRGLQLLFYSVGIGQISSEVPQNLSASRPQDRQFILSSKKLLLSDSGFYLCACNRGSYEQYFGPGTRLTVT.

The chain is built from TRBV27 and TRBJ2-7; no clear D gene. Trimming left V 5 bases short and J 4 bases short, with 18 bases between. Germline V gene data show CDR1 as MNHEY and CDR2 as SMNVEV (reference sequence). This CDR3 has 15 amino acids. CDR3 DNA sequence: TGTGCCAGCAGTCCCCCGGGTAGTAGGAGTTACGAGCAGTACTTC. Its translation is CASSPPGSRSYEQYF.

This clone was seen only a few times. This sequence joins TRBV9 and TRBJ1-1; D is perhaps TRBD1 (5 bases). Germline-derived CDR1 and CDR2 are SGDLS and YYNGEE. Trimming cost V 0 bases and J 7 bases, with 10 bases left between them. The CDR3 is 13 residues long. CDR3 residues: CASSVALGGEAFF. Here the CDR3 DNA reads TGTGCCAGCAGCGTAGCGTTGGGGGGTGAAGCTTTCTTT.

The CDR3 protein is CASSQGIQGTEAFF. CDR3 sequence (DNA): TGCGCCAGCAGCCAAGGTATTCAGGGAACTGAAGCTTTCTTT. This chain joins TRBV4-3 and TRBJ1-1, with D perhaps TRBD1 (5 bases). V was clipped by 1 base and J by 5 bases, with 11 bases between them. The length of the CDR3 is 14 residues. Germline CDR1 LGHNA, CDR2 YSLEER.

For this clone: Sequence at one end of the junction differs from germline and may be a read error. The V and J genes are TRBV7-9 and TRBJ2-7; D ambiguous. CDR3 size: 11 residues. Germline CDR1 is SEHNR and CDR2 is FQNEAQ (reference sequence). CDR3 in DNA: TGTTCCAGCAGCGTAAATGCCGGGCAGTACTTC. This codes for CSSSVNAGQYF. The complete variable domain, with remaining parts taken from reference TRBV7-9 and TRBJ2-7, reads DTGVSQNPRHKITKRGQNVTFRCDPISEHNRLYWYRQTLGQGPEFLTYFQNEAQLEKSRLLSDRFSAERPKGSFSTLEIQRTEQGDSAMYLCSSSVNAGQYFGPGTRLTVT.

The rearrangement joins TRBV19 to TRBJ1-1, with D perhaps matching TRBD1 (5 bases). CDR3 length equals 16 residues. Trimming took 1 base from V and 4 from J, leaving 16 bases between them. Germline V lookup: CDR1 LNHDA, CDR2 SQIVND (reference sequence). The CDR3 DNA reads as TGTGCCAGTAGTATAGTAGGGGTCAGGAGGGGCACTGAAGCTTTCTTT. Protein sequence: CASSIVGVRRGTEAFF.

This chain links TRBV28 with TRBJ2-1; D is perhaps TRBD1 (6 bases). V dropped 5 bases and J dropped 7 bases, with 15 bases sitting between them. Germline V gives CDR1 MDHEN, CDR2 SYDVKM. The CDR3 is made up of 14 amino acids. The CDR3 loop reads CASSPAGAQNEQFF. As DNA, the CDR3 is TGTGCCAGCAGTCCCGCAGGGGCGCAAAATGAGCAGTTCTTC.

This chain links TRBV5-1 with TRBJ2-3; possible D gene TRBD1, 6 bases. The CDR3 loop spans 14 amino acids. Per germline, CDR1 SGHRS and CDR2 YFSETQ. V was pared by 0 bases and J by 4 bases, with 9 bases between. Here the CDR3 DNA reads TGCGCCAGCAGCTTGGTTGGGGGCGCAGATACGCAGTATTTT. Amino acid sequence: CASSLVGGADTQYF. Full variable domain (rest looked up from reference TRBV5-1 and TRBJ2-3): KAGVTQTPRYLIKTRGQQVTLSCSPISGHRSVSWYQQTPGQGLQFLFEYFSETQRNKGNFPGRFSGRQFSNSRSEMNVSTLELGDSALYLCASSLVGGADTQYFGPGTRLTVL.

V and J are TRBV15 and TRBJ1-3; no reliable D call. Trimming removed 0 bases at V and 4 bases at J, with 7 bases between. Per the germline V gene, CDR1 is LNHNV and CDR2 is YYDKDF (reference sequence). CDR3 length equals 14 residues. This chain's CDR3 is CATSRDPVGNTIYF. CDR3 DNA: TGTGCCACCAGCAGAGATCCTGTGGGAAACACCATATATTTT.

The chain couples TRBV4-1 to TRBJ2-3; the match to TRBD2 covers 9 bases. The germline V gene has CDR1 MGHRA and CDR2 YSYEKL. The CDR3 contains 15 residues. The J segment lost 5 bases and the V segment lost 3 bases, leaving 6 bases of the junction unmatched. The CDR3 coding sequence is TGCGCCAGCAGCCAGTTAGCGGGAGCGGGAGATACGCAGTATTTT. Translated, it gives CASSQLAGAGDTQYF.

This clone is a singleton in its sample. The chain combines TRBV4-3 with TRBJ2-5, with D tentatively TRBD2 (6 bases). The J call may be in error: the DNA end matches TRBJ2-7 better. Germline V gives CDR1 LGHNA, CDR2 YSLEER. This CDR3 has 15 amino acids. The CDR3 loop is CASSRGAGRVYEQYF. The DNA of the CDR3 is TGCGCCAGCAGCCGGGGAGCGGGTCGTGTCTACGAGCAGTACTTC.

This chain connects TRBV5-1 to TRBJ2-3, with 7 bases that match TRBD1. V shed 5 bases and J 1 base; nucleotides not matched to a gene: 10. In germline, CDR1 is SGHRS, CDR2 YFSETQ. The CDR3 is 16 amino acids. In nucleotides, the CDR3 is TGCGCCAGCAGTTACACAGGGGCCCTAGGCACAGATACGCAGTATTTT. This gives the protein CASSYTGALGTDTQYF.

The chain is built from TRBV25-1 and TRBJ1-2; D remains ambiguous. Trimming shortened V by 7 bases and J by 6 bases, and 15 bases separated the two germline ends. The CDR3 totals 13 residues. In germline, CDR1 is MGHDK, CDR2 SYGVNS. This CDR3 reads CASKDRQAHGYTF. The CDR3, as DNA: TGTGCCAGCAAAGATAGGCAGGCGCATGGCTACACCTTC.

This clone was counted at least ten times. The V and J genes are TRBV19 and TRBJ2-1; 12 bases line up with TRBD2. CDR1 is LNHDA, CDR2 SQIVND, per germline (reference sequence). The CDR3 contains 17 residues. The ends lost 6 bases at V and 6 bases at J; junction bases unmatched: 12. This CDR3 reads CASSGLAGNIIGNEQFF. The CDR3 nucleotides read TGTGCCAGTAGCGGACTAGCGGGAAACATAATTGGCAATGAGCAGTTCTTC.